This TCR beta chain was captured in a study of cytomegalovirus exposure and HLA in healthy donors. The V end was cut by 5 bases, the J end by 6 bases, with 24 bases between. Germline CDR1 reads MDHEN; CDR2 reads SYDVKM. The CDR3 runs to 17 residues. Researchers ran the PCR with 60 Vbeta and 13 Jbeta primers. Data came from immunoSEQ multiplex PCR; TCRdb stores just in-frame clones and leaves some out. The repertoire holds about 190,000 clones, 79% seen once, with 1.6% in the top ten. Input material: PBMCs. This sequence originates from a woman between 18 and 29 years old in good health and CMV-seronegative. This chain uses TRBV28 with TRBJ2-3; possibly TRBD2 for D (6 bases). The CDR3 DNA reads as TGTGCCAGCAGTCCCGCCGAAAAGGGAGGAGCTTGGGATACGCAGTATTTT. Protein product: CASSPAEKGGAWDTQYF. Variable domain in full (rest from reference TRBV28 and TRBJ2-3): DVKVTQSSRYLVKRTGEKVFLECVQDMDHENMFWYRQDPGLGLRLIYFSYDVKMKEKGDIPEGYSVSREKKERFSLILESASTNQTSMYLCASSPAEKGGAWDTQYFGPGTRLTVL.